This T cell receptor beta chain was identified in a study of T-cell reconstitution after alpha-beta-depleted transplantation in children. Germline V gives CDR1 SGHVS, CDR2 FNYEAQ. The trim removed 1 base at V and 0 bases at J, leaving 3 bases unmatched. This CDR3 contains 15 residues. This clonotype was picked up a small number of times. Preparation of the TCRbeta library used unique molecular identifiers. TCRdb ran MiXCR on the PCR reads and lists one entry per CDR3 protein. This sample has 750,000 to 950,000 distinct CDR3 sequences, with 15% to 20% found just once. The sequencing here drew on PBMCs, mostly from graft donor cells, taken 360 days after TCRalphabeta/CD19-depleted stem cell transplant. The chain employs TRBV7-6 and TRBJ2-7; 7 bases are a match to TRBD2. The source is a male patient younger than 18 who had a stem cell transplant for acute lymphoblastic leukemia, so the T cells may come from the graft donor. Here the CDR3 DNA reads TGTGCCAGCAGCTTAGGATGGACTAGCTCCTACGAGCAGTACTTC. Amino acid sequence: CASSLGWTSSYEQYF.